This TCR beta chain came from a study of blood T cells in healthy people across ages (dated by TCRdb to between 2014 and 2017). General notes on the study: In model experiments, template switching captured about one uniquely barcoded TCR beta cDNA molecule for every two T cells. The study measured age-related changes in TCR beta repertoire diversity using deep sequencing normalized with unique cDNA molecular identifiers. Donors were grouped into four age groups: young (average approximately 15 years), middle-aged (roughly 37), aged (approximately 58) and long-lived (around 80). To avoid experimental bias, donors of different ages were spread randomly across the sequencing lanes. The study analyzed two additional independent replicas of 1 million unique cDNA reads from the same blood draw for two donors, one aged 18 to 30 and one aged 80 or older. The full study reports these points: Estimates of total diversity based on one million sequenced T cells were regarded as lower bounds and as underestimates. There was a strong correlation between observed TCR beta diversity and the percentage of naive T cells measured by flow cytometry. Observed TCR beta diversity per million T cells fell roughly linearly with age, and a significant reduction was already apparent by age approximately 41. Donor CMV infection status was unknown, potentially confounding age-related changes in expanded clonotypes. Compared with the aged group, the long-lived group had more naive CD4+ T cells, fewer expanded clones and increased TCR diversity, a pattern suggesting age selection. Since profiling was done on bulk unsorted PBMCs, naive and antigen-experienced compartments could not be conclusively compared.

The library was obtained by 5' RACE. Sequencing instrument: Illumina HiSeq 2500. A second roughly 6 to 12 cycle PCR used a sample-barcoded 5' primer and a J-beta primer mix. Each TCR beta cDNA molecule received a unique molecular identifier from a template-switch 5' adaptor carrying 12 random nucleotides. At least 3 million CDR3-containing paired-end reads were obtained from each sample. The Mint cDNA synthesis kit, primed by a TRBC-specific oligonucleotide, was used to synthesize first-strand cDNA from all RNA. After uracil-DNA glycosylase treatment, a first 18-cycle PCR used universal primers M1SS and BC2_uni_R on all cDNA. In the authors' own workflow: Each sample was normalized by randomly selecting 1 million high-quality reads, each carrying a distinct molecular identifier. Reads with shared molecular identifiers were discarded instead of being binned into consensus sequences. MiTCR, with a Q25 quality threshold and the strictest error-elimination algorithm, was used for CDR3 identification, clonotype clustering and error correction. A nonparametric unseen species model with Euler transformation was used to estimate a lower bound on total TCR beta diversity. TCRdb reprocessing: public reads trimmed at Q25 with fastp, clones called with MiXCR, in-frame beta chains kept. Merged by CDR3 protein, the rows form single entries marked with the most common genes and DNA. The V and J calls shown here were made by TCRdb, not taken from the authors' results. Here the sample has roughly 1,700,000 distinct CDR3 sequences; roughly 27% occur a single time. Of the sample, roughly 8.2% falls within the top ten clones.

The table lists this clonotype with many counts. Which antigen it targets is not known. The sample holds no much larger clone one base away, and base qualities are not on file. The CDR3 measures 15 amino acids from cysteine to phenylalanine. Only the CDR3 portion is preserved as DNA: 45 bases, with reading frame beginning at the first base. V loses 5 bases of germline sequence and J loses 3 bases, and the interval between the two ends is 14 bases. The donors were roughly 39 Caucasian individuals from Russia, aged roughly 6 to 100 years, who were systemically healthy. Each donor gave ten milliliters of peripheral blood, collected into EDTA-treated Vacutainer tubes. PBMCs were isolated by Ficoll-Paque density-gradient centrifugation, with at least 6.5 million obtained per sample. Trizol reagent was used to extract total RNA from the PBMCs, yielding at least 6 micrograms per sample. The percentages of naive CD45RAhigh/CD27high T cells were determined by flow cytometry on a PBMC aliquot from every donor.

Sequenced: blood. Recombination joined TRBV12-3 or TRBV12-4 with TRBJ2-4; D gene: possibly TRBD1, on 5 matching bases. This TCR derives from a woman in her twenties or thirties in good health. The sequenced DNA is TGTGCCAGCAGTCGAGAGACAGCTATCAAAAACATTCAGTACTTC. This encodes CASSRETAIKNIQYF.